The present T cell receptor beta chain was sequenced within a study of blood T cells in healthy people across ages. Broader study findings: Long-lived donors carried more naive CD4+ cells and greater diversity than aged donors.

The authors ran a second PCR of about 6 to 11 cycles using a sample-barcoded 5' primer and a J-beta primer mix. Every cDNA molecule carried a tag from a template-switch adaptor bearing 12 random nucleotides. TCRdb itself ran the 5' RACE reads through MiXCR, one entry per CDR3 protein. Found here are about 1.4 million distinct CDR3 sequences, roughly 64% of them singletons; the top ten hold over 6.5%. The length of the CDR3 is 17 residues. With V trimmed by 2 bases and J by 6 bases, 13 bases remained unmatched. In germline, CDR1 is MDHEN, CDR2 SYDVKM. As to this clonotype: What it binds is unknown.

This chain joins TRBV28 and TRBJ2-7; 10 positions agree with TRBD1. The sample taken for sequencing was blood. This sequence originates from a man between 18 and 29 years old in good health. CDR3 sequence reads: CASSLILGQGFGAEQYF. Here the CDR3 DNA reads TGTGCCAGCAGTTTAATTTTGGGACAGGGGTTCGGGGCCGAGCAGTACTTC. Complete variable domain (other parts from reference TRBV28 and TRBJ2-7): DVKVTQSSRYLVKRTGEKVFLECVQDMDHENMFWYRQDPGLGLRLIYFSYDVKMKEKGDIPEGYSVSREKKERFSLILESASTNQTSMYLCASSLILGQGFGAEQYFGPGTRLTVT.